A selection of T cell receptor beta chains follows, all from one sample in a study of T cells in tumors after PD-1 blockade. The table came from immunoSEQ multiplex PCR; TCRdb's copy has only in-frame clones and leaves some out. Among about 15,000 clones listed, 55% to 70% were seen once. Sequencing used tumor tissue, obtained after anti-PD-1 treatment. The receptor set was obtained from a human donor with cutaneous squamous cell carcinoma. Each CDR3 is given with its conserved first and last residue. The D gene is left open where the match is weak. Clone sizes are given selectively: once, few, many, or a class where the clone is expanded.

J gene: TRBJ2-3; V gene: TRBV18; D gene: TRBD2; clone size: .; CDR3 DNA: TGTGCCAGCTCTCTAGCGGGGGCCCACACAGATACGCAGTATTTT; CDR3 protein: CASSLAGAHTDTQYF
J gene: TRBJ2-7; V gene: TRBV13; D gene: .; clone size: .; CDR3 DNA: TGTGCCAGCAGCTTAGGGCTTCTGGGCAGGAGTCTGCGGGAGCAGTACTTC; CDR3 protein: CASSLGLLGRSLREQYF
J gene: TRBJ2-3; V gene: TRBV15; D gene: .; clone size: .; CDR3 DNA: TGTGCCACCAGCAGATCAGGGCGGGGAGTCGCAGATACGCAGTATTTT; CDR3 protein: CATSRSGRGVADTQYF
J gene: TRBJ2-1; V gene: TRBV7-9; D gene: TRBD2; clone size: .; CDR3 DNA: TGTGCCAGCAGCGGACTAGCGGGGGTTCGGAATGAGCAGTTCTTC; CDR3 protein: CASSGLAGVRNEQFF
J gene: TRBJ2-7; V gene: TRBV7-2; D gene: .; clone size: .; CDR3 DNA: TGTGCCAGCAGCTTAGCGGGGGGACAGTCCTACGAGCAGTACTTC; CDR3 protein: CASSLAGGQSYEQYF
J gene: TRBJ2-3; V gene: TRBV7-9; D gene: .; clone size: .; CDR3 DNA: TGTGCCAGCAGCTTAGCCCCGGTCACAGATACGCAGTATTTT; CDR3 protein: CASSLAPVTDTQYF
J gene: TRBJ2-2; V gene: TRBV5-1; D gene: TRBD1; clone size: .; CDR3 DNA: TGCGCCAGCAATAGGGACAGGGGGAACACCGGGGAGCTGTTTTTT; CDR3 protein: CASNRDRGNTGELFF
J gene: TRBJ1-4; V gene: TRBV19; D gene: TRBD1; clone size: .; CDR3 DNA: TGTGCCAGTAGTACCGGGACAGGGGGTTTCTCTAATGAAAAACTGTTTTTT; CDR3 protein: CASSTGTGGFSNEKLFF
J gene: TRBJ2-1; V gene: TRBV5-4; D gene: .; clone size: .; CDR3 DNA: TGTGCCGGTCACAGGTACAATGAGCAGTTCTTC; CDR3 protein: CAGHRYNEQFF
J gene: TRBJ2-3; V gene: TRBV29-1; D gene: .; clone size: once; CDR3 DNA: TGCAGCGTTGCCCCGGGCACAGATACGCAGTATTTT; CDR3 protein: CSVAPGTDTQYF
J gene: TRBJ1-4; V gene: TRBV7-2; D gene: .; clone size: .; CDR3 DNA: TGTGCCAGCAGACCGGGACAACCTAATGAAAAACTGTTTTTT; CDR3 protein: CASRPGQPNEKLFF
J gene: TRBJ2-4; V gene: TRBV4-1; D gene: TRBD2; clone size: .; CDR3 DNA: TGCGCCAGCAGCCAGGCCCCTAGCGGGAAAGCCAAAAACATTCAGTACTTC; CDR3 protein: CASSQAPSGKAKNIQYF
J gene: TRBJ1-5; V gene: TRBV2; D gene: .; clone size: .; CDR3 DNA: TGTGCCAGCAAGAGGGGGGCGGGGGGAAATCAGCCCCAGCATTTT; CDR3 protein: CASKRGAGGNQPQHF
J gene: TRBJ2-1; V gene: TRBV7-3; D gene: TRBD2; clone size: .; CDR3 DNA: TGTGCCAGCAGCTCCTACGGGGGACTAGCGGGATTGTGGTACAATGAGCAGTTCTTC; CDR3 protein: CASSSYGGLAGLWYNEQFF
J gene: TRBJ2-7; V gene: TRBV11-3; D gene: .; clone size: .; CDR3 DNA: TGTGCCAGCAGCTCGTTAGGGTACGGGACGGGATCCTACGAGCAGTACTTC; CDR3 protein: CASSSLGYGTGSYEQYF